Following are 9 T cell receptor beta chains from one sample sequenced in a study of cytomegalovirus exposure and HLA in healthy donors. PCR used 60 Vbeta primers and 13 Jbeta primers. Profiled with immunoSEQ multiplex PCR; TCRdb holds only in-frame clones, not every one. The sample lists some 200,000 clones; around 84% were seen once. Material: PBMCs. These receptor sequences come from a woman aged 18-30 years in good health and CMV-seronegative.

The V call is TRBV5-6, the J call TRBJ2-1; 7 bases align to TRBD2. The trim removed 0 bases at V and 6 bases at J, leaving 9 bases unmatched. The V gene's germline CDR1 is SGHDT and CDR2 YYEEEE. The CDR3 loop spans 16 amino acids. The CDR3 loop reads CASSLALSGTANEQFF. Written as DNA, the CDR3 is TGTGCCAGCAGCTTGGCACTGAGCGGGACCGCCAATGAGCAGTTCTTC.

The J gene is TRBJ2-3, the V gene TRBV13, with 7 bases lining up with TRBD1. Germline V gene data show CDR1 as PRHDT and CDR2 as FYEKMQ (reference sequence). The junction had 8 bases not matched to a gene; V was cut back by 5 bases and J by 0 bases. CDR3 length equals 16 residues. CDR3 sequence reads: CASSNRQGPSTDTQYF. Here the CDR3 DNA reads TGTGCCAGCAGCAACCGACAGGGACCTAGCACAGATACGCAGTATTTT.

The chain recombines TRBV28 with TRBJ2-5; the match to TRBD1 covers 7 bases. The closer fit of TRBJ2-7 to the DNA end suggests the J call may be wrong. Germline CDR1 reads MDHEN; CDR2 reads SYDVKM. The CDR3 spans 18 residues. The CDR3 is CASSLFLTTGPLTYEQYF. DNA of the CDR3: TGTGCCAGCAGTTTATTCCTCACGACAGGGCCCTTAACCTACGAGCAGTACTTC.

The chain has TRBV27 and TRBJ2-7; D is uncertain. V lost 4 bases and J lost 2, with 6 bases in between. Germline assignment: CDR1 MNHEY and CDR2 SMNVEV (reference sequence). The length of the CDR3 is 12 residues. Written as DNA, the CDR3 is TGTGCCAGCAGTTCTCCCCCCTACGAGCAGTACTTC. Translated: CASSSPPYEQYF.

CDR3 region: CASSHRDLTYEQYF. The CDR3 bases are TGTGCCAGCAGCCACCGGGATTTGACATACGAGCAGTACTTC. The V call is TRBV28, the J call TRBJ2-7, with D maybe TRBD2 (5 bases). Trimming shortened V by 6 bases and J by 4 bases, and 16 bases separated the two germline ends. The CDR3 totals 14 residues. The germline CDR1 and CDR2 sequences are MDHEN and SYDVKM.

This clone appeared a few times. The gene calls are TRBV2 and TRBJ1-1; D is unresolved. Trimming removed 7 bases from V and 0 bases from J, with 6 bases in between. The CDR3 consists of 12 residues. The germline CDR1 and CDR2 sequences are SNHLY and FYNNEI. This CDR3 reads CASIGLNTEAFF. Written as DNA, the CDR3 is TGTGCCAGCATCGGGTTGAACACTGAAGCTTTCTTT.

The V gene is TRBV4-2, the J gene TRBJ2-5, with D possibly TRBD1 on 6 matching bases. Germline V gene sequence: CDR1 LGHNA, CDR2 YNFKEQ. The CDR3 extends over 15 amino acids. V was trimmed by 1 base and J by 4 bases, leaving 13 bases between them. CDR3 coding DNA: TGTGCCAGCAGCCAAGTAGCAGGGGCAGGAGAGACCCAGTACTTC. This encodes CASSQVAGAGETQYF.

The chain combines TRBV5-1 with TRBJ1-2; 8 positions agree with TRBD1. J gave up 7 bases and V 0 bases, and 5 bases lay outside the gene matches. Germline CDR1 reads SGHRS; CDR2 reads YFSETQ. The CDR3 covers 14 residues. CDR3 DNA sequence: TGCGCCAGCAGCTTGGACAGGGGGGGATCTGGCTACACCTTC. As protein: CASSLDRGGSGYTF.

The V call is TRBV2, the J call TRBJ1-4; tentative D call: TRBD1 (5 bases). The V end was cut by 4 bases, the J end by 0 bases, with 21 bases between. Germline V gene lookup returns CDR1 SNHLY and CDR2 FYNNEI. The CDR3 runs to 19 residues. The CDR3 DNA follows: TGTGCCAGCAGTGGAGGTGGGGAGCGGGGACGAGCAACTAATGAAAAACTGTTTTTT. Translated: CASSGGGERGRATNEKLFF.